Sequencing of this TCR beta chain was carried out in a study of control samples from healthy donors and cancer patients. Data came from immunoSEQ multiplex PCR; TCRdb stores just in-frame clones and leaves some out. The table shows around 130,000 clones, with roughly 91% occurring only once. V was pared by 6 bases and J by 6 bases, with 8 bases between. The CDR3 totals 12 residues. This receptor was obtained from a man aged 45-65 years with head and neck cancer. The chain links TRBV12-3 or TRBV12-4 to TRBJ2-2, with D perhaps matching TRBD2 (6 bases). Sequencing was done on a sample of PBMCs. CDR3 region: CASRPGAGELFF. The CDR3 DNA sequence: TGTGCCAGCAGACCGGGAGCCGGGGAGCTGTTTTTT.